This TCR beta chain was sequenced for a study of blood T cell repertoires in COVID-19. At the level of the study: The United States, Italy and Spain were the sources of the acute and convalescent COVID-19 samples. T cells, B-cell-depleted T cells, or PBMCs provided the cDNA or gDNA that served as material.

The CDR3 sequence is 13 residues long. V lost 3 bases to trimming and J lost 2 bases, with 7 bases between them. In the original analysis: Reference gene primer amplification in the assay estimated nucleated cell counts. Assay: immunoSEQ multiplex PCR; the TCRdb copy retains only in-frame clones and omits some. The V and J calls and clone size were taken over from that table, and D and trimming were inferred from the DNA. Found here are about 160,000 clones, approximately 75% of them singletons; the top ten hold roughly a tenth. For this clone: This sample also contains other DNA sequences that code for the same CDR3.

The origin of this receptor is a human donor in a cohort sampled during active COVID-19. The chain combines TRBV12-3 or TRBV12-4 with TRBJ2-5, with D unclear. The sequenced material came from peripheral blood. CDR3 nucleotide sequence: TGTGCCAGCAGTTTTGTACAGCAAGAGACCCAGTACTTC. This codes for CASSFVQQETQYF.